This T cell receptor (beta chain) came from a study of blood T cells in healthy people across ages. The CDR3 extends over 12 amino acids. CDR1 DFQATT and CDR2 SNEGSKA come from the germline V gene (reference sequence). V lost 6 bases and J 4 bases, leaving 13 bases between the germline ends. A second PCR of about 6 to 11 cycles used a sample-barcoded 5' primer and a J-beta primer mix. TCRdb reanalysed the 5' RACE reads using MiXCR and keeps one entry per CDR3 protein. The repertoire includes about 1,600,000 distinct CDR3 sequences, around 39% of them detected once, and 7.9% sits in the top ten. Sequencing used blood. The rearrangement links TRBV20-1 to TRBJ2-7; the D is unclear. The receptor was derived from a woman in her late teens or twenties in good health. The CDR3 is CSAALTRYEQYF. CDR3 coding DNA: TGCAGTGCGGCCCTGACTCGGTACGAGCAGTACTTC.